The 4 T cell receptor beta chains below were found in one sample sequenced in a study of T-cell reconstitution after alpha-beta-depleted transplantation in children (dated by TCRdb to about 2016). Interpreted using the paper, the treatment or condition label stands for: allogeneic hematopoietic cell transplantation with graft depleted of TCRalphabeta T cells and CD19 B cells. Libraries were prepared through PCR. Sequenced on an Illumina HiSeq 2500. To normalize quantification of the TCRbeta repertoire, the TCR libraries were built with molecular barcoding that relied on unique molecular identifiers. Using fastp at Q25 and MiXCR, TCRdb reprocessed the public reads and kept productive beta chains. CDR3 protein sequences are deduplicated, and each keeps its most common genes and DNA. This sample holds hundreds of thousands of distinct CDR3 sequences; over 10% were observed only once. The ten largest make up 2.2% of the sample.

The input for sequencing was PBMCs, mostly from graft donor cells, taken 360 days after TCRalphabeta/CD19-depleted stem cell transplant. The receptor source for this set is a male patient aged 10-17 years who had a stem cell transplant for acute myeloid leukemia, so the T cells may come from the graft donor.

This clonotype was detected only a few times. This sequence joins TRBV6-2 or TRBV6-3 and TRBJ2-2; TRBD2 agrees at 7 bases. Germline-derived CDR1 and CDR2 are MNHEY and SVGEGT. V dropped 5 bases and J dropped 3; count of bases not matched to a gene: 9. The CDR3 sequence is 16 residues long. The CDR3, as DNA: TGTGCCAGCAGTATGACGCGGGAGTGGGACACCGGGGAGCTGTTTTTT. Its protein is CASSMTREWDTGELFF.

This chain connects TRBV7-2 to TRBJ2-7; 7 positions match TRBD1. The CDR3 is 16 amino acids. Per germline, CDR1 SGHTA and CDR2 FQGNSA. V lost 0 bases to trimming and J lost 1 base; unmatched junction nucleotides: 6. CDR3 region: CASSLAGDRASYEQYF. In nucleotides, the CDR3 is TGTGCCAGCAGCTTAGCGGGGGACAGAGCTTCCTACGAGCAGTACTTC.

The chain employs TRBV28 and TRBJ2-3; D gene ambiguous. Germline CDR1 reads MDHEN; CDR2 reads SYDVKM. This CDR3 contains 14 residues. Trimming took off 3 bases at V and 1 base at J, with 8 bases between the two ends. CDR3 nucleotides: TGTGCCAGCAGTTTCCTGCCCCGCACAGATACGCAGTATTTT. Translating it yields CASSFLPRTDTQYF. The full variable domain, rest sourced from reference TRBV28 and TRBJ2-3, is DVKVTQSSRYLVKRTGEKVFLECVQDMDHENMFWYRQDPGLGLRLIYFSYDVKMKEKGDIPEGYSVSREKKERFSLILESASTNQTSMYLCASSFLPRTDTQYFGPGTRLTVL.

The chain joins TRBV28 to TRBJ2-7, with D perhaps TRBD1 (6 bases). The CDR3 covers 14 residues. Between the trimmed V and J ends, which lost 5 bases and 1 base, there was a span of 12 bases. The germline V gene has CDR1 MDHEN and CDR2 SYDVKM. CDR3 sequence reads: CASSARDISYEQYF. CDR3 DNA: TGTGCCAGCAGTGCCCGGGACATTTCCTACGAGCAGTACTTC.